The subject of this entry is one TCR beta chain. Profiled with immunoSEQ multiplex PCR; TCRdb holds only in-frame clones, not every one. The data show approximately 56,000 clones, 85% to 95% seen once. Looked up from germline, CDR1 is LNHDA and CDR2 is SQIVND (reference sequence). The CDR3 totals 16 residues. V lost 4 bases to trimming and J lost 2 bases, with 18 bases between them. These data belong to a study of cytomegalovirus exposure and HLA in healthy donors. The donors were part of the validation cohort, which consisted of roughly 110 subjects and was separate from the first cohort of several hundred subjects.

The source of this sequence is a man younger than 35 in good health and CMV-seronegative. The chain employs TRBV19 and TRBJ2-7; perhaps TRBD1 as D (6 bases). Sequenced sample: PBMCs. The CDR3 nucleotides read TGTGCCAGTAGTACTCTATCCGGGACATCCCCCTACGAGCAGTACTTC. It translates to CASSTLSGTSPYEQYF.